This TCR beta chain was sequenced for a study of blood T cell repertoires in COVID-19. Background on the study: Sources were T cells, B-cell-depleted T cells, or PBMCs; the material itself was cDNA or gDNA.

As handled by the study authors: It was from reference gene primer amplification that nucleated cell counts were estimated. Using immunoSEQ multiplex PCR, the repertoire was profiled, and TCRdb retains in-frame clones only, with some absent. V and J calls and clone size are copied from that table; D and trimming were computed from the DNA. The sample contains over 150,000 clones, approximately 89% of which appear only once. Germline CDR1 reads KGHSH; CDR2 reads LQKENI. The CDR3 loop spans 13 amino acids. The trim removed 3 bases at V and 8 bases at J, leaving 2 bases unmatched. The rearrangement links TRBV18 to TRBJ2-7, with TRBD1 identical over 12 bases. The source material was PBMCs or T cells enriched from blood (not recorded which). This receptor was obtained from a man aged 35 to 55 who had recovered from COVID-19. The CDR3 coding sequence is TGTGCCAGCTCACCGGGACAGGGGGCCCAGCAGTACTTC. Translating gives CASSPGQGAQQYF.